A selection of T cell receptor beta chains follows, all from one sample in a study of T-cell memory formation after mild COVID-19. Via MiXCR, TCRdb re-called the 5' RACE reads, giving one row per CDR3 protein. The table has about 210,000 distinct CDR3 sequences, 8% to 11% seen once; the top ten hold under 3.5%. Sequences were obtained from PBMCs or a T cell subset sorted from them (not recorded which). Source of these receptors: a man aged 18-30 years who had mild COVID-19 (a few samples of this study predate the infection). Cell type and time point are not known. CDR3s include the opening cysteine and the closing phenylalanine or tryptophan. Fields, in order: D gene, J gene, V gene, clone size, CDR3 protein, CDR3 DNA. A D gene is named only where the DNA matches it firmly. The listing skips clone size in some rows; elsewhere it reads once, few, many or a size class.

d_call: TRBD2; j_call: TRBJ2-5; v_call: TRBV10-3; clone_size: few; cdr3_aa: CAIRAGLAGEETQYF; cdr3_nt: TGTGCCATCAGGGCGGGACTAGCGGGGGAGGAGACCCAGTACTTC
d_call: NA; j_call: TRBJ2-6; v_call: TRBV5-1; clone_size: NA; cdr3_aa: CASSLGGTGSSGANVLTF; cdr3_nt: TGCGCCAGCAGCTTGGGAGGGACGGGGAGCTCTGGGGCCAACGTCCTGACTTTC
d_call: NA; j_call: TRBJ1-6; v_call: TRBV7-3; clone_size: few; cdr3_aa: CASSPGAAGNNSPLHF; cdr3_nt: TGTGCCAGCAGCCCCGGTGCGGCGGGAAATAATTCACCCCTCCACTTT
d_call: NA; j_call: TRBJ1-1; v_call: TRBV7-9; clone_size: few; cdr3_aa: CASSSPTEAFF; cdr3_nt: TGTGCCAGCAGCTCGCCGACAGAAGCTTTCTTT
d_call: TRBD2; j_call: TRBJ2-1; v_call: TRBV5-4; clone_size: NA; cdr3_aa: CASSLGGALYEQFF; cdr3_nt: TGTGCCAGCAGCCTCGGGGGGGCCCTTTATGAGCAGTTCTTC
d_call: NA; j_call: TRBJ1-1; v_call: TRBV19; clone_size: NA; cdr3_aa: CASSGQTNTEAFF; cdr3_nt: TGTGCCAGTAGTGGACAGACGAACACTGAAGCTTTCTTT
d_call: TRBD2; j_call: TRBJ2-7; v_call: TRBV20-1; clone_size: NA; cdr3_aa: CSAVLAGAPYEQYF; cdr3_nt: TGCAGTGCCGTACTAGCGGGGGCCCCCTACGAGCAGTACTTC
d_call: NA; j_call: TRBJ1-3; v_call: TRBV5-5; clone_size: few; cdr3_aa: CASSFGGFSGNTIYF; cdr3_nt: TGTGCCAGCAGCTTCGGTGGTTTCTCTGGAAACACCATATATTTT
d_call: NA; j_call: TRBJ2-3; v_call: TRBV2; clone_size: NA; cdr3_aa: CATKLSSADTQYF; cdr3_nt: TGTGCCACCAAGCTCAGCTCCGCGGATACGCAGTATTTT
d_call: NA; j_call: TRBJ2-1; v_call: TRBV6-4; clone_size: NA; cdr3_aa: CASSDGGAYNEQFF; cdr3_nt: TGTGCCAGCAGTGACGGCGGTGCCTACAATGAGCAGTTCTTC
d_call: NA; j_call: TRBJ2-3; v_call: TRBV6-5; clone_size: few; cdr3_aa: CASRPTRDTQYF; cdr3_nt: TGTGCCAGCAGACCAACGCGGGATACGCAGTATTTT
d_call: NA; j_call: TRBJ2-7; v_call: TRBV14; clone_size: few; cdr3_aa: CASSQRKGSVRDEQYF; cdr3_nt: TGTGCCAGCAGCCAGAGGAAGGGGTCGGTTCGGGACGAGCAGTACTTC
d_call: TRBD1; j_call: TRBJ2-5; v_call: TRBV7-2; clone_size: NA; cdr3_aa: CASRRATGDLETQYF; cdr3_nt: TGTGCCAGCAGGCGGGCGACAGGGGATCTAGAGACCCAGTACTTC
d_call: NA; j_call: TRBJ1-6; v_call: TRBV9; clone_size: few; cdr3_aa: CASSVGWDSPLHF; cdr3_nt: TGTGCCAGCAGCGTAGGATGGGACTCACCCCTCCACTTT
d_call: NA; j_call: TRBJ1-5; v_call: TRBV6-1; clone_size: NA; cdr3_aa: CASKARGDYSNQPQHF; cdr3_nt: TGTGCCAGCAAAGCCCGGGGGGATTATAGCAATCAGCCCCAGCATTTT
d_call: TRBD2; j_call: TRBJ2-2; v_call: TRBV5-1; clone_size: few; cdr3_aa: CASSPRLAGDTGELFF; cdr3_nt: TGCGCCAGCAGCCCCAGACTAGCGGGGGACACCGGGGAGCTGTTTTTT
d_call: NA; j_call: TRBJ2-4; v_call: TRBV5-1; clone_size: few; cdr3_aa: CASSLESLAKNIQYF; cdr3_nt: TGCGCCAGCAGCTTGGAATCCCTAGCCAAAAACATTCAGTACTTC
d_call: TRBD1; j_call: TRBJ2-5; v_call: TRBV5-1; clone_size: many; cdr3_aa: CASSLGTGQETQYF; cdr3_nt: TGCGCCAGCAGCCTCGGGACAGGGCAAGAGACCCAGTACTTC
d_call: NA; j_call: TRBJ1-5; v_call: TRBV7-2; clone_size: few; cdr3_aa: CASSFRASQPQHF; cdr3_nt: TGTGCCAGCAGCTTCAGGGCTTCCCAGCCCCAGCATTTT
d_call: TRBD2; j_call: TRBJ2-2; v_call: TRBV7-2; clone_size: few; cdr3_aa: CASSSTSGGAGTGELFF; cdr3_nt: TGTGCCAGCAGCTCGACTAGCGGGGGGGCGGGCACCGGGGAGCTGTTTTTT
d_call: NA; j_call: TRBJ1-5; v_call: TRBV12-3/TRBV12-4; clone_size: NA; cdr3_aa: CASRRRDNQPQHF; cdr3_nt: TGTGCCAGCAGGCGGCGGGACAATCAGCCCCAGCATTTT
d_call: NA; j_call: TRBJ1-2; v_call: TRBV3-1; clone_size: few; cdr3_aa: CASSQESYGYTF; cdr3_nt: TGTGCCAGCAGCCAAGAGAGCTATGGCTACACCTTC
d_call: NA; j_call: TRBJ1-3; v_call: TRBV4-2; clone_size: NA; cdr3_aa: CASSQEPPRGSGNTIYF; cdr3_nt: TGTGCCAGCAGCCAAGAACCCCCCCGAGGCTCTGGAAACACCATATATTTT
d_call: TRBD1; j_call: TRBJ2-7; v_call: TRBV19; clone_size: few; cdr3_aa: CASSIEQGSPYEQYF; cdr3_nt: TGTGCCAGTAGTATTGAACAGGGGAGCCCCTACGAGCAGTACTTC
d_call: NA; j_call: TRBJ2-7; v_call: TRBV6-5; clone_size: NA; cdr3_aa: CASSPAGSGDYEQYF; cdr3_nt: TGTGCCAGCAGTCCTGCGGGGTCCGGGGATTACGAGCAGTACTTC
d_call: NA; j_call: TRBJ2-5; v_call: TRBV7-2; clone_size: NA; cdr3_aa: CASSQLGQETQYF; cdr3_nt: TGTGCCAGCAGCCAGCTAGGTCAAGAGACCCAGTACTTC
d_call: TRBD2; j_call: TRBJ2-1; v_call: TRBV30; clone_size: NA; cdr3_aa: CAWSSGGVGNNEQFF; cdr3_nt: TGTGCCTGGAGTTCCGGGGGGGTAGGGAACAATGAGCAGTTCTTC
d_call: NA; j_call: TRBJ2-1; v_call: TRBV27; clone_size: NA; cdr3_aa: CASSWNFEQFF; cdr3_nt: TGTGCCAGCAGCTGGAACTTTGAGCAGTTCTTC
d_call: NA; j_call: TRBJ2-1; v_call: TRBV7-3; clone_size: few; cdr3_aa: CASSPGGPRSYNEQFF; cdr3_nt: TGTGCCAGCAGCCCCGGCGGACCCCGGTCCTACAATGAGCAGTTCTTC
d_call: TRBD2; j_call: TRBJ2-7; v_call: TRBV12-3/TRBV12-4; clone_size: NA; cdr3_aa: CASSPGTSGGEPYEQYF; cdr3_nt: TGTGCCAGCAGCCCTGGGACTAGCGGGGGGGAACCCTACGAGCAGTACTTC
d_call: NA; j_call: TRBJ2-1; v_call: TRBV4-1; clone_size: few; cdr3_aa: CASSQPPVARQLYNEQFF; cdr3_nt: TGCGCCAGCAGCCAGCCACCAGTCGCCCGGCAACTCTACAATGAGCAGTTCTTC
d_call: NA; j_call: TRBJ1-1; v_call: TRBV12-3/TRBV12-4; clone_size: few; cdr3_aa: CASRASGGAEAFF; cdr3_nt: TGTGCCAGCAGGGCTAGTGGGGGCGCAGAAGCTTTCTTT
d_call: TRBD2; j_call: TRBJ2-3; v_call: TRBV24-1; clone_size: NA; cdr3_aa: CATSDRTRGGDTQYF; cdr3_nt: TGTGCCACCAGTGACCGTACGCGGGGAGGGGATACGCAGTATTTT
d_call: NA; j_call: TRBJ2-5; v_call: TRBV24-1; clone_size: few; cdr3_aa: CATSALRDEKETQYF; cdr3_nt: TGTGCCACCAGTGCCTTGAGGGATGAGAAAGAGACCCAGTACTTC
d_call: NA; j_call: TRBJ2-1; v_call: TRBV24-1; clone_size: few; cdr3_aa: CATSDSYNEQFF; cdr3_nt: TGTGCCACCAGTGATTCATACAATGAGCAGTTCTTC
d_call: TRBD2; j_call: TRBJ2-3; v_call: TRBV4-2; clone_size: few; cdr3_aa: CASSRTSVRTWTDTQYF; cdr3_nt: TGTGCCAGCAGTCGGACTAGTGTCAGGACCTGGACAGATACGCAGTATTTT
d_call: NA; j_call: TRBJ2-5; v_call: TRBV7-2; clone_size: few; cdr3_aa: CASSARAAKWETQYF; cdr3_nt: TGTGCCAGCAGCGCTCGCGCCGCAAAATGGGAGACCCAGTACTTC
d_call: NA; j_call: TRBJ2-1; v_call: TRBV7-3; clone_size: NA; cdr3_aa: CASSLTRAPYNEQFF; cdr3_nt: TGTGCCAGCAGCTTAACACGGGCCCCCTACAATGAGCAGTTCTTC
d_call: NA; j_call: TRBJ2-7; v_call: TRBV12-3/TRBV12-4; clone_size: few; cdr3_aa: CASSIFTGRGRGEQYF; cdr3_nt: TGTGCCAGCAGTATCTTCACAGGGAGGGGTAGAGGGGAGCAGTACTTC
d_call: NA; j_call: TRBJ2-3; v_call: TRBV4-3; clone_size: few; cdr3_aa: CASSPRGPGLTDTQYF; cdr3_nt: TGCGCCAGCAGCCCGCGGGGGCCTGGGCTCACAGATACGCAGTATTTT
d_call: TRBD2; j_call: TRBJ2-1; v_call: TRBV5-3; clone_size: NA; cdr3_aa: CARSFSGLANNEQFF; cdr3_nt: TGTGCCAGAAGCTTCTCGGGACTAGCCAACAATGAGCAGTTCTTC